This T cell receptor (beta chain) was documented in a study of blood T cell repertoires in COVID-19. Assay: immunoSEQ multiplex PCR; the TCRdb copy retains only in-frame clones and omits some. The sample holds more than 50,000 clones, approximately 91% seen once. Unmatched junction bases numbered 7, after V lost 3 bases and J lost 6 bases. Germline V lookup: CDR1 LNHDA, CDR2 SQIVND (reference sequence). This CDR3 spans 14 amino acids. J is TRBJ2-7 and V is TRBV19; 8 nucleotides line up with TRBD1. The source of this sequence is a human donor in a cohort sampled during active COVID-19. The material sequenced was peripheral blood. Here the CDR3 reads CASSMSGQVGEQYF. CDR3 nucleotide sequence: TGTGCCAGTAGTATGTCGGGACAGGTGGGCGAGCAGTACTTC.